This T cell receptor (beta chain) originates from a study of vaccination and CD4 T cells after COVID-19. Germline assignment: CDR1 WSHSY and CDR2 SAAADI. The J segment lost 6 bases and the V segment lost 5 bases, leaving 11 bases of the junction unmatched. The CDR3 totals 15 residues. Stated treatment: 10-day PBMC culture with coronavirus spike peptide pools or control peptides (ViraFEST assay). Of note for this clonotype: What it binds is unknown.

Cultured CD4+ T-cell DNA underwent Oncomine TCR Beta short-read sequencing. From the PCR reads, TCRdb called clonotypes with MiXCR, one entry per CDR3 protein. The sample carries approximately 26,000 distinct CDR3 sequences, about 39% recorded once. The chain links TRBV10-2 to TRBJ2-3; TRBD1 matches at 7 bases. The sample was CD4+ T cells from blood, cultured in vitro. The source is a human donor who had recovered from COVID-19. The CDR3 loop reads CASSLDRVQGDTQYF. In nucleotides, the CDR3 is TGCGCCAGCAGTCTTGACAGGGTCCAAGGTGATACGCAGTATTTT.